This T cell receptor beta chain stems from a study of cytomegalovirus exposure and HLA in healthy donors. V lost 1 base and J lost 0, with 6 bases in between. There are 14 residues in the CDR3. Per germline, CDR1 MGHRA and CDR2 YSYEKL. General study points: The study labeled 150 to 200 TCR beta chains cytomegalovirus-associated.

As concerns this clone: The antigen remains undetermined.

PCR involved 60 Vbeta and 13 Jbeta primers. Profiled with immunoSEQ multiplex PCR; TCRdb holds only in-frame clones, not every one. The table lists about 150,000 clones, less than 65% of them singletons. What was sequenced was PBMCs. The chain links TRBV4-1 to TRBJ1-1, with D unclear. The TCR was taken from a woman in her 30s in good health and CMV-seropositive. Here the CDR3 DNA reads TGCGCCAGCAGCCAAGTTTCCGTGAACACTGAAGCTTTCTTT. Its protein is CASSQVSVNTEAFF.